The 26 T cell receptor beta chains given below trace back to one sample, sequenced in a study of identical twins. TCRdb re-derived calls from the 5' RACE reads in MiXCR, one entry per CDR3 protein. Here the sample spans about 530,000 distinct CDR3 sequences, 20% to 25% being singletons. The sample was also reused in another study, on yellow fever vaccine responses in identical twins.

What was sequenced was CD4+ T cells sorted from blood. Every receptor here comes from a young woman in good health.

This clonotype was picked up a small number of times. The rearrangement links TRBV4-1 to TRBJ2-1; D is undetermined. V dropped 4 bases and J dropped 5 bases, with 15 bases sitting between them. This CDR3 contains 15 residues. CDR1 and CDR2 from the germline V gene are MGHRA and YSYEKL. This CDR3 reads CASSPQYGSDNEQFF. Written as DNA, the CDR3 is TGCGCCAGCAGCCCCCAATATGGGTCGGACAATGAGCAGTTCTTC.

This clonotype was detected only a few times. This sequence joins TRBV12-3 or TRBV12-4 and TRBJ2-5, with 13 positions matching TRBD2. This CDR3 contains 16 residues. J lost 4 bases, V lost 1 base, and 3 bases had no gene match. DNA for the CDR3: TGTGCCAGCAGTTTAGGGGGACTAGCGGGGACAGAGACCCAGTACTTC. Amino acid sequence: CASSLGGLAGTETQYF.

The chain carries TRBV5-1 and TRBJ2-7, with 12 bases identical to TRBD1. The CDR3 is made up of 17 amino acids. Germline V gene lookup returns CDR1 SGHRS and CDR2 YFSETQ. The trim removed 0 bases at V and 7 bases at J, leaving 11 bases unmatched. The CDR3 sequence: CASSLDPRDRGLREQYF. The CDR3 DNA reads TGCGCCAGCAGCTTGGATCCCAGGGACAGGGGGCTCCGGGAGCAGTACTTC.

This clonotype was detected only a few times. This rearrangement joins TRBV27 to TRBJ2-4; D is ambiguous. V gave up 6 bases and J gave up 9 bases, with 24 bases separating them. The CDR3 extends over 16 amino acids. The germline CDR1 and CDR2 sequences are MNHEY and SMNVEV (reference sequence). The chain's CDR3 is CASSPFGPAGEFIQYF. CDR3 sequence (DNA): TGTGCCAGCAGCCCCTTCGGACCTGCCGGAGAGTTCATTCAGTACTTC.

In this sample, this clonotype turned up a few times. This rearrangement joins TRBV10-1 to TRBJ2-2; 9 nucleotides agree with TRBD2. The CDR3 extends over 17 amino acids. V lost 5 bases to trimming and J lost 3 bases; unmatched junction nucleotides: 10. CDR1 WNHNN and CDR2 SYGVQD come from the germline V gene (reference sequence). As DNA, the CDR3 is TGCGCCAGCAGTCCCCTTGCGACTAGCGGACACACCGGGGAGCTGTTTTTT. Translating it yields CASSPLATSGHTGELFF.

The sample holds many counts of this clonotype. This sequence joins TRBV28 and TRBJ2-1; the D is unclear. Looked up from germline, CDR1 is MDHEN and CDR2 is SYDVKM. Trimming removed 3 bases at V and 10 bases at J, with 4 bases between. The CDR3 is 10 amino acids. The CDR3 spells CASSFREQFF. The CDR3 DNA sequence: TGTGCCAGCAGTTTTAGGGAGCAGTTCTTC.

V gene TRBV10-3 combines with J gene TRBJ1-5; 7 positions match TRBD1. Trimming removed 0 bases from V and 7 bases from J; junction bases left unmatched: 12. The germline V gene has CDR1 ENHRY and CDR2 SYGVKD. The CDR3 runs 17 residues. CDR3 in amino acids: CAISESSQTGQGQPQHF. In DNA form, the CDR3 reads TGTGCCATCAGTGAGTCGTCCCAGACAGGGCAGGGACAGCCCCAGCATTTT.

The chain combines TRBV7-9 with TRBJ1-2; D might be TRBD1 (5 bases). Per germline, CDR1 SEHNR and CDR2 FQNEAQ (reference sequence). The CDR3 is 15 amino acids. V was pared by 0 bases and J by 4 bases, with 12 bases between. The CDR3 protein is CASSLAVDSSYGYTF. The CDR3 DNA follows: TGTGCCAGCAGCTTAGCGGTTGACAGCAGCTATGGCTACACCTTC. Together with reference TRBV7-9 and TRBJ1-2, the CDR3 gives the full variable domain: DTGVSQNPRHKITKRGQNVTFRCDPISEHNRLYWYRQTLGQGPEFLTYFQNEAQLEKSRLLSDRFSAERPKGSFSTLEIQRTEQGDSAMYLCASSLAVDSSYGYTFGSGTRLTVV.

The chain carries TRBV7-9 and TRBJ1-2, with TRBD1 matching 7 bases. The CDR3 sequence is 16 residues long. V trimming: 5 bases; J trimming: 3 bases; junction bases outside the gene matches: 12. Germline CDR1 SEHNR, CDR2 FQNEAQ (reference sequence). The CDR3: CASSQTPGQRYYGYTF. CDR3 DNA: TGTGCCAGCAGCCAGACGCCGGGACAGCGGTACTATGGCTACACCTTC.

The chain employs TRBV5-1 and TRBJ2-3; weak D call: TRBD1 (6 bases). V lost 3 bases and J 5 bases, leaving 13 bases between the germline ends. Germline lookup yields CDR1 SGHRS and CDR2 YFSETQ. CDR3 length equals 14 residues. DNA for the CDR3: TGCGCCAGCAGCTCACGGACAGACCTAGATACGCAGTATTTT. Its translation: CASSSRTDLDTQYF.

V gene TRBV12-3 or TRBV12-4 combines with J gene TRBJ2-1; 12 bases align to TRBD2. The CDR3 runs 20 residues. V was clipped by 6 bases and J by 0 bases; unmatched bases: 15. The chain's CDR3 is CASRTARRGLAGGSYNEQFF. For the CDR3, the DNA is TGTGCCAGCAGAACCGCCCGGCGGGGACTAGCGGGTGGCTCCTACAATGAGCAGTTCTTC.

Concerning this clonotype itself: Given the absence of the conserved phenylalanine or tryptophan at the CDR3 end, a read error is likely. The chain recombines TRBV7-9 with TRBJ2-1; 10 nucleotides line up with TRBD1. The germline V gene has CDR1 SEHNR and CDR2 FQNEAQ (reference sequence). CDR3 size: 15 residues. Trimming removed 1 base from V and 6 bases from J; junction bases left unmatched: 3. The CDR3 bases are TGTGCCAGCAGCTTAGTGGGGACAGGGGCCAATGAGCAGTTCCTC. This gives the protein CASSLVGTGANEQFL.

This chain links TRBV7-6 with TRBJ2-1; 7 bases are a match to TRBD2. J lost 2 bases, V lost 1 base, and 5 bases had no gene match. This CDR3 has 16 residues. Germline CDR1 and CDR2: SGHVS and FNYEAQ. This chain's CDR3 is CASSLGGGTTYNEQFF. CDR3 bases: TGTGCCAGCAGCTTAGGGGGGGGGACCACCTACAATGAGCAGTTCTTC.

CDR3 bases: TGTGCCAGCAGTTTGGTAAGCGGGGGCAATCAGCCCCAGCATTTT. It specifies CASSLVSGGNQPQHF. The chain links TRBV12-3 or TRBV12-4 to TRBJ1-5; D is unclear. The CDR3 is made up of 15 amino acids. Trimming left V 3 bases short and J 2 bases short, with 11 bases between.

This clonotype turned up a few times. The genes are TRBV20-1 and TRBJ2-1, with 8 bases fitting TRBD1. V lost 5 bases to trimming and J lost 0 bases; unmatched junction nucleotides: 6. CDR1 is DFQATT and CDR2 is SNEGSKA in the germline V gene (reference sequence). This CDR3 is 15 amino acids long. For the CDR3, the DNA is TGCAGTGCTCCTAGGGACAGGCCCTCCTACAATGAGCAGTTCTTC. Translated, it gives CSAPRDRPSYNEQFF.

This chain links TRBV20-1 with TRBJ2-3; 11 bases align to TRBD2. Germline-derived CDR1 and CDR2 are DFQATT and SNEGSKA (reference sequence). V lost 5 bases to trimming and J lost 5 bases; unmatched junction nucleotides: 9. The CDR3 has 15 amino acids. CDR3 in amino acids: CSALQTSGMGDTQYF. The CDR3 nucleotides read TGCAGTGCTCTTCAGACTAGCGGGATGGGAGATACGCAGTATTTT.

This clonotype was seen many times. The chain has TRBV5-1 and TRBJ1-1; perhaps TRBD1 as D (5 bases). V gave up 0 bases and J gave up 0 bases, with 15 bases separating them. There are 17 residues in the CDR3. The germline V gene has CDR1 SGHRS and CDR2 YFSETQ. The CDR3 DNA is TGCGCCAGCAGCTTGGACGTCTGGGGGTCGATGAACACTGAAGCTTTCTTT. Translated, it gives CASSLDVWGSMNTEAFF.

The J gene is TRBJ2-2, the V gene TRBV10-3; D possibly corresponds to TRBD2 (6 bases). This CDR3 is built from 16 residues. With 4 bases removed from V and 0 bases from J, the gap between germline ends came to 12 bases. Germline-derived CDR1 and CDR2 are ENHRY and SYGVKD. Here the CDR3 DNA reads TGTGCCATCAGTGGTATGCGGGAAGCGAACACCGGGGAGCTGTTTTTT. Translating it yields CAISGMREANTGELFF.

The chain combines TRBV27 with TRBJ2-7; D is perhaps TRBD1 (5 bases). There are 14 residues in the CDR3. Germline V gives CDR1 MNHEY, CDR2 SMNVEV (reference sequence). The germline V and J ends were trimmed by 2 bases and 5 bases, with 13 bases remaining between them. The CDR3 DNA reads TGTGCCAGCAGTTTAAGCAGGGTCGTCAACGAGCAGTACTTC. It translates to CASSLSRVVNEQYF.

The rearrangement links TRBV12-3 or TRBV12-4 to TRBJ1-2, with D tentatively TRBD1 (6 bases). The CDR3 contains 16 residues. The V and J ends lost 1 base and 6 bases respectively, with 18 bases between them. The CDR3 region is CASSLGGGQPRDGYTF. The CDR3, as DNA: TGTGCCAGCAGTTTAGGGGGTGGACAGCCCAGGGATGGCTACACCTTC.

Note on this clonotype: Compared with germline, one end of the junction differs, possibly owing to a read error. V gene TRBV12-3 or TRBV12-4 combines with J gene TRBJ2-5, with 11 bases that match TRBD2. This CDR3 comprises 15 residues. CDR3 region: CASSSVETSGTYMNF. The CDR3 DNA is TGTGCCAGCAGTTCAGTAGAGACTAGCGGGACCTACATGAACTTC.

The gene calls are TRBV27 and TRBJ1-2; 7 nucleotides agree with TRBD1. CDR3 size: 16 residues. The germline V gene encodes CDR1 MNHEY and CDR2 SMNVEV (reference sequence). The ends lost 1 base at V and 6 bases at J; junction bases unmatched: 11. The CDR3 sequence: CASSLYTPTGLDGYTF. As DNA, the CDR3 is TGTGCCAGCAGTTTATATACCCCGACAGGGCTCGATGGCTACACCTTC.

The chain has TRBV7-8 and TRBJ2-5; possibly TRBD2 for D (5 bases). The CDR3 covers 13 residues. The germline CDR1 and CDR2 sequences are SGHVS and FQNEAQ. V was cut by 5 bases and J by 2 bases, with 9 bases left in between. CDR3 sequence: CASSGGRQETQYF. The CDR3 DNA reads TGTGCCAGCAGCGGAGGCAGACAAGAGACCCAGTACTTC.

The V gene is TRBV15, the J gene TRBJ2-7; D is unresolved. Germline V CDR1 and CDR2: LNHNV, YYDKDF (reference sequence). The CDR3 covers 13 residues. Trimming took off 0 bases at V and 3 bases at J, with 6 bases between the two ends. In DNA form, the CDR3 reads TGTGCCACCAGCAGAGATTTTTTCTACGAGCAGTACGTC. Its translation is CATSRDFFYEQYV.

CDR3 residues: CASGFGLQETQYF. DNA of the CDR3: TGTGCTAGTGGTTTCGGACTTCAAGAGACCCAGTACTTC. The V gene is TRBV12-5, the J gene TRBJ2-5, with a tentative D call TRBD2 (5 bases). Germline V gene data show CDR1 as LGHNT and CDR2 as FRNRAP. Trimming removed 3 bases at V and 2 bases at J, with 7 bases between. This CDR3 is built from 13 residues.

V usage is TRBV12-3 or TRBV12-4 and J usage is TRBJ2-1; D gene unclear. The CDR3 loop spans 15 amino acids. Trimming took off 5 bases at V and 0 bases at J, with 11 bases between the two ends. The CDR3 is CASSPRFRSYNEQFF. The CDR3 coding sequence is TGTGCCAGCAGTCCCCGGTTTCGCTCCTACAATGAGCAGTTCTTC.